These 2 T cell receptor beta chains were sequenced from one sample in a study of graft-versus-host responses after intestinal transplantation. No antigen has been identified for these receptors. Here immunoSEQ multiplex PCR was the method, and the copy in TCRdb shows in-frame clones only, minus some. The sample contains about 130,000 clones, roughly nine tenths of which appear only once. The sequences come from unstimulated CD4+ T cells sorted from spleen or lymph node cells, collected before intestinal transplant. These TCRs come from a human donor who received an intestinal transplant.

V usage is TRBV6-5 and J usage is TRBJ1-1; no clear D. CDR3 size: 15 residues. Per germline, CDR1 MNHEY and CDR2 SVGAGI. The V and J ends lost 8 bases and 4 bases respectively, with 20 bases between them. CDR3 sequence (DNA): TGTGCCAGCCGCCCCAACACGGGAAGAGGCACTGAAGCTTTCTTT. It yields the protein CASRPNTGRGTEAFF.

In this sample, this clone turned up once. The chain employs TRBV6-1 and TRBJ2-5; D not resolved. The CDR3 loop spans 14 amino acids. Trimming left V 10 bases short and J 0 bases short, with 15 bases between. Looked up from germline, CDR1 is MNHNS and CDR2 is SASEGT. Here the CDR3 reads CATRKGSNQETQYF. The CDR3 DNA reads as TGTGCCACCCGGAAGGGTTCGAACCAAGAGACCCAGTACTTC.